This entry features one TCR beta chain sequence. Antigen unknown. Other DNA sequences in the same sample also yield this CDR3. The sample originates from a study of cytomegalovirus exposure and HLA in healthy donors. 60 Vbeta and 13 Jbeta primers were used in PCR. Sequencing used immunoSEQ multiplex PCR; TCRdb keeps in-frame clones, though not all of them. The repertoire holds about 140,000 clones, with about 79% as singletons. Study-wide results and caveats: In an earlier analysis, productive rearrangement rates for most beta V segments clustered near 87% or 30%. A later analysis by the authors found several of the most significant clusters apparently linked to common viral pathogens.

The TCR originated in a female donor in good health and CMV-seropositive. Sequencing was carried out using PBMCs.

The CDR3 coding sequence is TGTGCCAGCAGTGAAACAGGGGGCTATGGCTACACCTTC. Protein product: CASSETGGYGYTF. The chain uses TRBV6-1 and TRBJ1-2; 8 bases agree with TRBD1. CDR1 and CDR2 from the germline V gene are MNHNS and SASEGT. V trimming: 2 bases; J trimming: 4 bases; junction bases outside the gene matches: 0. CDR3 length equals 13 residues.